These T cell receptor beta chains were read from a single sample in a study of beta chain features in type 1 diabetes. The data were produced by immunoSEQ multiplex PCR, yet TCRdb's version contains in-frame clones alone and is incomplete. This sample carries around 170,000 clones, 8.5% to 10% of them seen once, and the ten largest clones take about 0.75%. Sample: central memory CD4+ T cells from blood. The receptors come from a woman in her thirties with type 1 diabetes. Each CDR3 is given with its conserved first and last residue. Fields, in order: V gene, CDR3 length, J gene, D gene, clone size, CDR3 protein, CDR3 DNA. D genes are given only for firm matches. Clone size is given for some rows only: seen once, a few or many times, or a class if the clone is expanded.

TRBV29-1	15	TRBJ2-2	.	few	CSGSGSRGVGGELFF	TGCAGCGGGTCAGGGTCTAGGGGCGTTGGCGGGGAGCTGTTTTTT
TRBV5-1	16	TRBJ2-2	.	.	CASSLNPGTNTGELFF	TGCGCCAGCAGCTTGAACCCCGGGACAAACACCGGGGAGCTGTTTTTT
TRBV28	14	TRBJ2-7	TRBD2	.	CASSQIAGRYEQYF	TGTGCCAGCAGCCAGATAGCGGGCCGCTACGAGCAGTACTTC
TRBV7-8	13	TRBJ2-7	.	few	CASSLVGNYEQYF	TGTGCCAGCAGCTTAGTCGGTAACTACGAGCAGTACTTC
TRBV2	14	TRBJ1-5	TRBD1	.	CASASTGQGQPQHF	TGTGCCAGCGCCTCCACGGGACAGGGACAGCCCCAGCATTTT
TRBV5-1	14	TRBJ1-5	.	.	CASSLKGGDQPQHF	TGCGCCAGCAGCTTGAAAGGGGGGGATCAGCCCCAGCATTTT
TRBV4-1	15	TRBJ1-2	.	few	CASSQVSTDLGGYTF	TGCGCCAGCAGCCAAGTATCGACAGACCTTGGAGGCTACACCTTC
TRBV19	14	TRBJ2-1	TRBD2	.	CASRGGSSYNEQFF	TGTGCCAGTAGGGGCGGGAGCTCCTACAATGAGCAGTTCTTC
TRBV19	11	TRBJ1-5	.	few	CASSLRGPQHF	TGTGCCAGTAGTTTGCGGGGGCCCCAGCATTTT
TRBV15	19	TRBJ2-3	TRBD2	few	CATSSGLAGVGARTDTQYF	TGTGCCACCAGCAGTGGACTAGCGGGAGTAGGGGCTAGGACAGATACGCAGTATTTT
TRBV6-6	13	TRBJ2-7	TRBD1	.	CASRQGASYEQYF	TGTGCCAGCAGACAGGGGGCGTCCTACGAGCAGTACTTC
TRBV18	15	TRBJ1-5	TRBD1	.	CASSPPAAGGQPQHF	TGTGCCAGCTCACCACCGGCGGCAGGGGGGCAGCCCCAGCATTTT
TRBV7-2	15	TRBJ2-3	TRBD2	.	CASSWTSGRTDTQYF	TGTGCCAGCAGCTGGACTAGCGGGAGGACAGATACGCAGTATTTT
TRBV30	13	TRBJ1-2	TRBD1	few	CAWSLRQGEGYTF	TGTGCCTGGAGTCTCCGACAGGGAGAAGGCTACACCTTC
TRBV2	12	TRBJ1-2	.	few	CASRSDSGGYTF	TGTGCCAGCAGATCCGACAGTGGCGGCTACACCTTC
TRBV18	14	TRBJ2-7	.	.	CASSPAQGPREQYF	TGTGCCAGCTCACCGGCACAGGGTCCGCGCGAGCAGTACTTC
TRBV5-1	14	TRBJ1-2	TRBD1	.	CASSTGQGGYGYTF	TGCGCCAGCAGCACGGGACAGGGAGGCTATGGCTACACCTTC
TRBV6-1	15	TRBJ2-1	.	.	CASNNGPSSYNEQFF	TGTGCCAGCAATAACGGCCCTAGCTCCTACAATGAGCAGTTCTTC
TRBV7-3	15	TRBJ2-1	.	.	CASSPAGGSYNEQFF	TGTGCCAGCAGCCCAGCCGGGGGCTCCTACAATGAGCAGTTCTTC
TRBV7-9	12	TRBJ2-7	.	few	CASSSSGGEQYF	TGTGCCAGCAGCTCATCAGGGGGGGAGCAGTACTTC
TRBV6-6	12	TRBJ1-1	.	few	CWSQGGNTEAFF	TGTTGGTCCCAGGGCGGAAACACTGAAGCTTTCTTT
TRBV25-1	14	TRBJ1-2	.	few	CASSELGGRDGYTF	TGTGCCAGCAGTGAACTGGGGGGAAGGGATGGCTACACCTTC
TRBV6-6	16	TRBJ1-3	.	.	CASTLGGIGSGNTIYF	TGTGCCAGCACGTTGGGGGGTATAGGCTCTGGAAACACCATATATTTT
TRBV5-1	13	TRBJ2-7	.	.	CASSNEESYEQYF	TGCGCCAGCAGCAACGAGGAGAGCTACGAGCAGTACTTC
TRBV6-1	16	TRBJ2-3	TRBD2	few	CASSGMGLARADTQYF	TGTGCCAGCAGTGGCATGGGACTAGCGAGGGCAGATACGCAGTATTTT
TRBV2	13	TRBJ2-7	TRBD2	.	CASTGGTTYEQYF	TGTGCCAGCACGGGGGGGACGACCTACGAGCAGTACTTC
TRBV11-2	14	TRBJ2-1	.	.	CASSLTIRGYEQFF	TGTGCCAGCAGCTTAACGATCAGAGGGTATGAGCAGTTCTTC
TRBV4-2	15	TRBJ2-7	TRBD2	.	CASSQRQTSAYEQYF	TGTGCCAGCAGCCAAAGGCAAACTAGCGCCTACGAGCAGTACTTC
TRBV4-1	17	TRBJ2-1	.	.	CASSQDPSHHSNNEQFF	TGCGCCAGCAGCCAAGATCCGAGCCACCACTCCAACAATGAGCAGTTCTTC
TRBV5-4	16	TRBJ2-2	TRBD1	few	CASRPDRGLSTGELFF	TGTGCCAGCAGACCTGACAGGGGGCTTAGCACCGGGGAGCTGTTTTTT
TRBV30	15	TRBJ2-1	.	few	CAWSVRSAFGNEQFF	TGTGCCTGGAGTGTACGTAGCGCTTTTGGCAATGAGCAGTTCTTC
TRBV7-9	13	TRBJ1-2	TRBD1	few	CASSLGQGSGYTF	TGTGCCAGCAGCTTAGGACAGGGAAGTGGCTACACCTTC
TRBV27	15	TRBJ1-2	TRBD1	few	CASSLTGGAYYGYTF	TGTGCCAGCAGTTTGACAGGGGGCGCATACTATGGCTACACCTTC
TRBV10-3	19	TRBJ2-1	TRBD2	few	CAIRGRQGLADNSYNEQFF	TGTGCCATCAGGGGAAGACAGGGACTAGCGGACAACTCCTACAATGAGCAGTTCTTC